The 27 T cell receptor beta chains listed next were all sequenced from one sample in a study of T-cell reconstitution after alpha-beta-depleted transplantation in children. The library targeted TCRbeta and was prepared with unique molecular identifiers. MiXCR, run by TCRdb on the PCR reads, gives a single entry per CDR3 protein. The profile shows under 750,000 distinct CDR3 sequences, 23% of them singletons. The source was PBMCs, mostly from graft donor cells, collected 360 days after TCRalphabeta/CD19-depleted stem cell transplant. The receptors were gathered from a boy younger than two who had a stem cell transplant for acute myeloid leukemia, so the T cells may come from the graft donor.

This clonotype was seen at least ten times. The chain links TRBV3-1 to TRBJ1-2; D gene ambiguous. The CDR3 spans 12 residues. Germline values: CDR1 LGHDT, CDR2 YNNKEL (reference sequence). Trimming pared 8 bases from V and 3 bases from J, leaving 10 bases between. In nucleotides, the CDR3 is TGTGCCAGCTCTACGGCTTACTATGGCTACACCTTC. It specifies CASSTAYYGYTF.

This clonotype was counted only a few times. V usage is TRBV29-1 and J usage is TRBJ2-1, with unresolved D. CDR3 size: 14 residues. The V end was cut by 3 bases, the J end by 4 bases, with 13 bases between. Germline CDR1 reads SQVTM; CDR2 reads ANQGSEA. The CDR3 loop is CSVEAKGPYNEQFF. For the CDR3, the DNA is TGCAGCGTTGAGGCGAAGGGCCCTTACAATGAGCAGTTCTTC.

DNA of the CDR3: TGCGCCAGCAGCTTGGGGACAGGGATAGGCGAGCAGTACGTC. Its translation: CASSLGTGIGEQYV. The genes are TRBV5-1 and TRBJ2-7; TRBD1 matches at 8 bases. CDR1 is SGHRS, CDR2 YFSETQ, per germline. CDR3 size: 14 residues. The ends lost 0 bases at V and 6 bases at J; junction bases unmatched: 5.

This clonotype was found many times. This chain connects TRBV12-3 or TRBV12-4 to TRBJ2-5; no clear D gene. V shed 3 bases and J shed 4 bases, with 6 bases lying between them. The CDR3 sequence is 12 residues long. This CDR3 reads CASSFGSETQYF. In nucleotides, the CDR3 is TGTGCCAGCAGTTTCGGGTCAGAGACCCAGTACTTC.

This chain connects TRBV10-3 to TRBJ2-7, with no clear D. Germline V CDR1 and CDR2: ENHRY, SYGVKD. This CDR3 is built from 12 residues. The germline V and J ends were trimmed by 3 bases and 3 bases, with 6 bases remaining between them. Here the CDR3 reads CAISERDYEQYF. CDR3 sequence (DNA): TGTGCCATCAGTGAAAGAGACTACGAGCAGTACTTC.

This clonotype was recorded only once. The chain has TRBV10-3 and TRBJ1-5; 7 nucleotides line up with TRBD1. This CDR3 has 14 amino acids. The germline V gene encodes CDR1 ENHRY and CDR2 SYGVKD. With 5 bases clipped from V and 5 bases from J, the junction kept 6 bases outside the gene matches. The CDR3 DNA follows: TGTGCCATCAGTCCGACAGGGCGAGATCAGCCCCAGCATTTT. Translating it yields CAISPTGRDQPQHF.

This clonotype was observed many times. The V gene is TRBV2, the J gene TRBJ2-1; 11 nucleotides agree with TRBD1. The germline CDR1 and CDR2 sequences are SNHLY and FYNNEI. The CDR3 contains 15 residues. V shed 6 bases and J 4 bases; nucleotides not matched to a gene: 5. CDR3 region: CASSYRDRGYNEQFF. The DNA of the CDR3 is TGTGCCAGCAGCTACCGGGACAGGGGGTACAATGAGCAGTTCTTC.

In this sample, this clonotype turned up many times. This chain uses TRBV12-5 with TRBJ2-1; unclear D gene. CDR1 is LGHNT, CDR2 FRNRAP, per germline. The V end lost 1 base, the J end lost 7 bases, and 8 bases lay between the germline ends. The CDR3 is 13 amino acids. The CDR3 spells CASGLGLWNEQFF. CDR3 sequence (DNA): TGTGCTAGTGGTTTGGGCCTGTGGAATGAGCAGTTCTTC.

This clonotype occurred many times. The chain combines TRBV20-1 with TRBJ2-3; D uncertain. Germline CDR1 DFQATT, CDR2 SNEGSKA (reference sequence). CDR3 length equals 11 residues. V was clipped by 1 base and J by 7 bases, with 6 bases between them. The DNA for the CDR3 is TGCAGTGCTAGAGTGGTAAATACGCAGTATTTT. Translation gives CSARVVNTQYF.

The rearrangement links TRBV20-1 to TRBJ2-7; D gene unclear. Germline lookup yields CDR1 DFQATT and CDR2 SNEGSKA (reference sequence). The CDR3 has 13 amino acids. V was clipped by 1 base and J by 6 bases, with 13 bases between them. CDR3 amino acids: CSARGGWGFEQYF. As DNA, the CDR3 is TGCAGTGCTAGAGGGGGTTGGGGTTTCGAGCAGTACTTC.

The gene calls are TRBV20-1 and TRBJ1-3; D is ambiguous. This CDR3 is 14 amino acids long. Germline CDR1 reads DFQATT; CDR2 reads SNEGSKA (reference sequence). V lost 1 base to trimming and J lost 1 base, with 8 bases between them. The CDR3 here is CSARGAISGNTIYF. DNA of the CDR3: TGCAGTGCTAGAGGGGCTATTTCTGGAAACACCATATATTTT.

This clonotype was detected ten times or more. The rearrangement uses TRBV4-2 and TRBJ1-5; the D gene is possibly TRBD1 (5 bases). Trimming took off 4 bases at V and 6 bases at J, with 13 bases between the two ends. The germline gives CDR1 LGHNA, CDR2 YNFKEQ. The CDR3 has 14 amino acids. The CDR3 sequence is CASSPGGGSQPQHF. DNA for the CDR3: TGTGCCAGCAGCCCCGGTGGGGGATCTCAGCCCCAGCATTTT.

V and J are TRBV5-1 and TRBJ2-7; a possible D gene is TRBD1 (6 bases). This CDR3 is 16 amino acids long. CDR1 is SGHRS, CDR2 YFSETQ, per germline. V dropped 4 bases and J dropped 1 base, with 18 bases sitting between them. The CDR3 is CASSRHRTAFSYEQYV. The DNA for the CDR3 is TGCGCCAGCAGCAGACATCGGACAGCTTTTTCCTACGAGCAGTACGTC.

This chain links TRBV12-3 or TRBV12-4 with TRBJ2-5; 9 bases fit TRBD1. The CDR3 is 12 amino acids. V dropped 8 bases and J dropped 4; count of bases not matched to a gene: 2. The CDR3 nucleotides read TGTGCCAGCGGGACAGGGCCAGAGACCCAGTACTTC. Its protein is CASGTGPETQYF.

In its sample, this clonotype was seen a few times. The CDR3 region has the DNA TGTGCCATCAGATCACCGGGACAGTACTATGGCTACACCTTC. Its protein product is CAIRSPGQYYGYTF. The chain couples TRBV10-3 to TRBJ1-2, with 7 bases lining up with TRBD1. With V trimmed by 6 bases and J by 3 bases, 7 bases remained unmatched. The germline gives CDR1 ENHRY, CDR2 SYGVKD. The CDR3 has 14 amino acids.

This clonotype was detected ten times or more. This CDR3 reads CASSLPGNSHTDTQYF. Written as DNA, the CDR3 is TGTGCCAGCAGCTTGCCTGGGAATTCACACACAGATACGCAGTATTTT. This rearrangement joins TRBV5-6 to TRBJ2-3; no clear D. The germline V and J ends were trimmed by 1 base and 2 bases, with 14 bases remaining between them. Germline V gives CDR1 SGHDT, CDR2 YYEEEE. This CDR3 is built from 16 residues. Combining the CDR3 with reference TRBV5-6 and TRBJ2-3 gives the whole variable domain DAGVTQSPTHLIKTRGQQVTLRCSPKSGHDTVSWYQQALGQGPQFIFQYYEEEERQRGNFPDRFSGHQFPNYSSELNVNALLLGDSALYLCASSLPGNSHTDTQYFGPGTRLTVL.

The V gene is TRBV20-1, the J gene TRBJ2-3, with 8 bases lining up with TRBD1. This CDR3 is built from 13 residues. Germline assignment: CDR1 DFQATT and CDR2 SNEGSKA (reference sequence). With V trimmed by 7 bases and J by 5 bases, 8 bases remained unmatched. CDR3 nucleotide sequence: TGCAGTGGGCAGACAGGGGATGTAGATACGCAGTATTTT. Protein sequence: CSGQTGDVDTQYF.

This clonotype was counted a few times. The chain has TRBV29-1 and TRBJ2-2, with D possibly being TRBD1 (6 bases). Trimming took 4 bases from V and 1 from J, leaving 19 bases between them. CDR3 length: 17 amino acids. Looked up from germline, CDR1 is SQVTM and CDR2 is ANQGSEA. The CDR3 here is CSVGQAGDPENTGELFF. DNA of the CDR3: TGCAGCGTTGGTCAAGCAGGGGACCCCGAGAACACCGGGGAGCTGTTTTTT.

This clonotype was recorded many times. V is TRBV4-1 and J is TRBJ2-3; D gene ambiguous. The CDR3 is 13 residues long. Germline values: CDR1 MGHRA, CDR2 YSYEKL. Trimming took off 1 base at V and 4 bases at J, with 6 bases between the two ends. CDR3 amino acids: CASSQVLPDTQYF. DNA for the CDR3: TGCGCCAGCAGCCAAGTTCTCCCAGATACGCAGTATTTT.

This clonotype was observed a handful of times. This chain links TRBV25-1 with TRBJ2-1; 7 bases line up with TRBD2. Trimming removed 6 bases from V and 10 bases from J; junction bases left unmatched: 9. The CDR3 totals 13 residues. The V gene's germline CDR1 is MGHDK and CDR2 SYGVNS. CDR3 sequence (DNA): TGTGCCAGCAGGTATGGGGAGGGTCGGGAGCAGTTCTTC. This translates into CASRYGEGREQFF.

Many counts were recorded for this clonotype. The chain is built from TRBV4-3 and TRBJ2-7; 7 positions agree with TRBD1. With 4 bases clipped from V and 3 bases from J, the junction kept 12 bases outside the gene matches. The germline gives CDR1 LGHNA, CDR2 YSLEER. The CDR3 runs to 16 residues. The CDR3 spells CASSRETGTAYYEQYF. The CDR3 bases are TGCGCCAGCAGCCGAGAGACCGGGACAGCTTACTACGAGCAGTACTTC.

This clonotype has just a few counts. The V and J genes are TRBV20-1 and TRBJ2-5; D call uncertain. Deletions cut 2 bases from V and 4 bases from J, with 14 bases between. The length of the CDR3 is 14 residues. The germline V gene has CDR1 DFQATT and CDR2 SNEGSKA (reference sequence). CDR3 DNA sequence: TGCAGTGCTAGAAAGGGAAGTGGTATAGAGACCCAGTACTTC. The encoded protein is CSARKGSGIETQYF.

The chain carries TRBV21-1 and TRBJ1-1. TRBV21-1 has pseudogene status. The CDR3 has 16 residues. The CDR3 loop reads CASSREGVTGDTEAFF. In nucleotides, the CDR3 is TGTGCCAGCAGCCGAGAGGGCGTCACTGGGGACACTGAAGCTTTCTTT.

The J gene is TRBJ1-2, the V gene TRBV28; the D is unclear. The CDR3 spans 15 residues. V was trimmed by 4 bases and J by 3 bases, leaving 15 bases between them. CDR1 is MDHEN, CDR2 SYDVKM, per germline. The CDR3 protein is CASSSPSQTDYGYTF. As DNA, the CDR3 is TGTGCCAGCAGTTCCCCTTCCCAGACGGACTATGGCTACACCTTC.

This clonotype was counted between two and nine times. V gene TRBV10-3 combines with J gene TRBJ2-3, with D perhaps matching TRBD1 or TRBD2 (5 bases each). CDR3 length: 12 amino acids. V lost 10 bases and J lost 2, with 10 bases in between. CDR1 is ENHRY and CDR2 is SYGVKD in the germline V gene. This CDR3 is CATGTATDTQYF. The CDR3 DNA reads TGTGCCACAGGGACGGCCACAGATACGCAGTATTTT.

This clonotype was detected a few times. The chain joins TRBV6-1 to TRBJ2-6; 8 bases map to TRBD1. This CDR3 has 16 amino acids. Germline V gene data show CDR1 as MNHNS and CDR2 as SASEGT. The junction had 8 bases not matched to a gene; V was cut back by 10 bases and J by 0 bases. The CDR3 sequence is CATRTGLSSGANVLTF. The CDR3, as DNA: TGTGCCACCAGGACAGGGCTAAGCTCTGGGGCCAACGTCCTGACTTTC.

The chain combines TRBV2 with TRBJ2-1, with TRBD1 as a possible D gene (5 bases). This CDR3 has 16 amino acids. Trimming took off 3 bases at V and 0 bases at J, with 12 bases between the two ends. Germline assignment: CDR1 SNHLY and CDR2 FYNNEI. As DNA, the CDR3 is TGTGCCAGCAGTGAGTCGACAGAGAGCTCCTACAATGAGCAGTTCTTC. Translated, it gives CASSESTESSYNEQFF.